This T cell receptor (beta chain) was captured by sequencing in a study of identical twins. Germline lookup yields CDR1 DFQATT and CDR2 SNEGSKA (reference sequence). This CDR3 is built from 13 residues. With 7 bases clipped from V and 8 bases from J, the junction kept 6 bases outside the gene matches. cDNA carried unique molecular identifiers, and a universal primer site was added by template switching. MiXCR, applied by TCRdb to the 5' RACE reads, yields one record per CDR3 protein. The table has some 330,000 distinct CDR3 sequences, roughly 9% seen once. The sample holds a few counts of this clonotype.

Sequenced: naive T cells sorted from blood. The clonotype comes from a woman aged 45 to 65 in good health. J is TRBJ2-1 and V is TRBV20-1, with TRBD2 matching 12 bases. The CDR3 region has the DNA TGCAGTGTAGTTCTAGCGGGAGGGGATGAGCAGTTCTTC. Translated, it gives CSVVLAGGDEQFF.